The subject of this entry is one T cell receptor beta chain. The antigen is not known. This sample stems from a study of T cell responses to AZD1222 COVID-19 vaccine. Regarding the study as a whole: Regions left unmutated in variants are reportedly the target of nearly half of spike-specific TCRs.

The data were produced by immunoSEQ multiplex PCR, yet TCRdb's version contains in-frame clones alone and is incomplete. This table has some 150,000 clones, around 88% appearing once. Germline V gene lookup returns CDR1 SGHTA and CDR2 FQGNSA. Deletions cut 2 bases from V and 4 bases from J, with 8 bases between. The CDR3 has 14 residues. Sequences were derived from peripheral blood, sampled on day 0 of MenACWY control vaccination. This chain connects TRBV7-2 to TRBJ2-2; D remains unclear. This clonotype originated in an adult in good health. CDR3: CASSLLSFTGELFF. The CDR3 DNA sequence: TGTGCCAGCAGCTTACTCTCTTTCACCGGGGAGCTGTTTTTT. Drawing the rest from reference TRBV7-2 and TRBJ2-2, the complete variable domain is GAGVSQSPSNKVTEKGKDVELRCDPISGHTALYWYRQSLGQGLEFLIYFQGNSAPDKSGLPSDRFSAERTGGSVSTLTIQRTQQEDSAVYLCASSLLSFTGELFFGEGSRLTVL.